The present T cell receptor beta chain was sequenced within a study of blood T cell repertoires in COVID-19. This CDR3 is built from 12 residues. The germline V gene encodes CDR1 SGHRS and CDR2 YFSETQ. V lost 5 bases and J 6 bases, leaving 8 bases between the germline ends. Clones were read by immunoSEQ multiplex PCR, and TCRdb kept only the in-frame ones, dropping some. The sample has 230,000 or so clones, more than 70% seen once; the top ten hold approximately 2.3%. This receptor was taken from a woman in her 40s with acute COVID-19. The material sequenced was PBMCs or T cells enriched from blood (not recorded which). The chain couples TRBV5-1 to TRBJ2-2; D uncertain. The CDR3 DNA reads TGCGCCAGCAGAATAGAAGCCGGGGAGCTGTTTTTT. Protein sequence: CASRIEAGELFF.